These 19 T cell receptor beta chains were sequenced from one sample in a study of shared clonotypes between healthy human individuals. Repertoires were generated with immunoSEQ multiplex PCR, while TCRdb's copy carries only in-frame clones and drops some. The table has hundreds of thousands of clones, around 76% seen once. Specimen: PBMCs. The receptors derive from a woman aged 40 to 50 in good health. Some clones in this sample may be carry-over from other donors' samples.

The chain is built from TRBV12-2 and TRBJ1-3. TRBV12-2 is classified as a pseudogene. The CDR3 runs 17 residues. The DNA for the CDR3 is TGTGCAAGTCGCTTAGCGCCGGCTGCATCTGATGGAAACACCATATATTTT. Protein sequence: CASRLAPAASDGNTIYF.

This rearrangement joins TRBV10-2 to TRBJ2-1, with 10 bases identical to TRBD2. The length of the CDR3 is 17 residues. The ends lost 3 bases at V and 9 bases at J; junction bases unmatched: 14. Germline lookup yields CDR1 WSHSY and CDR2 SAAADI. The CDR3 nucleotides are TGCGCCAGCAGTGATTTAACTAGCGGGATAGTAGCGGGTGAGCAGTTCTTC. Amino acid sequence: CASSDLTSGIVAGEQFF.

The rearrangement uses TRBV28 and TRBJ2-7; D might be TRBD1 (6 bases). Germline V CDR1 and CDR2: MDHEN, SYDVKM. V lost 3 bases to trimming and J lost 1 base, with 25 bases between them. The CDR3 is 19 amino acids. The CDR3 coding sequence is TGTGCCAGCAGTTTCCGCCGCAGGGGCCAGAGAGCTTGGTCCTACGAGCAGTACTTC. Its translation: CASSFRRRGQRAWSYEQYF.

This clone was recorded only once. The genes are TRBV18 and TRBJ2-1, with 7 nucleotides matching TRBD1. The CDR3 extends over 15 amino acids. The junction had 8 bases not matched to a gene; V was cut back by 4 bases and J by 5 bases. Germline CDR1 is KGHSH and CDR2 is LQKENI. CDR3 nucleotide sequence: TGTGCCAGCTCACATGAAACAGGGGTAGACAATGAGCAGTTCTTC. Its translation: CASSHETGVDNEQFF.

Here the CDR3 DNA reads TGCGCCAGCAGCGCGGACAGCCAAAACACTGAAGCTTTCTTT. It encodes CASSADSQNTEAFF. V and J are TRBV5-1 and TRBJ1-1, with D tentatively TRBD1 (6 bases). The V end was cut by 4 bases, the J end by 2 bases, with 12 bases between. Per the germline V gene, CDR1 is SGHRS and CDR2 is YFSETQ. This CDR3 has 14 residues.

The J gene is TRBJ1-2, the V gene TRBV15; D remains unclear. V lost 0 bases, J lost 4 bases, and 6 bases lay in between. Germline loops: CDR1 LNHNV, CDR2 YYDKDF (reference sequence). This CDR3 has 13 amino acids. The CDR3 loop reads CATSREGFYGYTF. The CDR3 bases are TGTGCCACCAGCAGAGAAGGGTTCTATGGCTACACCTTC.

In regard to this clone: This sample also contains other DNA sequences that code for the same CDR3. For the CDR3, the DNA is TGCGCCAGCAGCCCCGGGACCTACTACGAGCAGTACTTC. This sequence encodes CASSPGTYYEQYF. This sequence joins TRBV5-1 and TRBJ2-7; TRBD1 or TRBD2 may be the D gene (5 bases each). Germline V gene lookup returns CDR1 SGHRS and CDR2 YFSETQ. Trimming left V 4 bases short and J 3 bases short, with 11 bases between. This CDR3 region has 13 residues.

Notes on this clone: The germline gene is not matched at one end of the junction; a read error may be the cause. The gene calls are TRBV4-1 and TRBJ2-5, with D unresolved. The CDR3 length is 11 residues. CDR1 is MGHRA and CDR2 is YSYEKL in the germline V gene. For the CDR3, the DNA is TGCGCCAGCAGCCAAGGCTTCCTCCGTCACTTC. It yields the protein CASSQGFLRHF.

The chain has TRBV7-9 and TRBJ2-1; either TRBD1 or TRBD2 may supply D (6 bases each). V was pared by 4 bases and J by 5 bases, with 15 bases between. The CDR3 is 15 amino acids. CDR1 SEHNR and CDR2 FQNEAQ come from the germline V gene (reference sequence). The CDR3 nucleotides are TGTGCCAGCAGCTCTAGACGCGGGACAAACAATGAGCAGTTCTTC. As protein: CASSSRRGTNNEQFF.

In its sample, this clone was seen a few times. The chain combines TRBV27 with TRBJ1-1; D ambiguous. This CDR3 spans 13 amino acids. V lost 5 bases, J lost 3 bases, and 10 bases lay in between. Germline-derived CDR1 and CDR2 are MNHEY and SMNVEV (reference sequence). This CDR3 reads CASSLTVYTEAFF. As DNA, the CDR3 is TGTGCCAGCAGTCTTACAGTGTACACTGAAGCTTTCTTT.

This clone came up a few times. The rearrangement links TRBV27 to TRBJ2-7, with 9 positions matching TRBD1. The germline V gene has CDR1 MNHEY and CDR2 SMNVEV (reference sequence). The CDR3 sequence is 16 residues long. V lost 0 bases, J lost 4 bases, and 7 bases stayed unmatched. The CDR3 region is CASSLSGTGIGYEQYF. In nucleotides, the CDR3 is TGTGCCAGCAGTTTATCCGGGACAGGGATAGGTTACGAGCAGTACTTC.

The CDR3 here is CASSHSAGLGNVYEQYF. CDR3 DNA sequence: TGTGCCAGCAGCCACAGCGCGGGCTTAGGAAATGTCTACGAGCAGTACTTC. The chain combines TRBV4-2 with TRBJ2-7; a possible D gene is TRBD2 (5 bases). The CDR3 loop spans 17 amino acids. Germline-derived CDR1 and CDR2 are LGHNA and YNFKEQ. The V and J ends lost 3 bases and 3 bases respectively, with 21 bases between them.

V and J are TRBV7-3 and TRBJ1-2; D call uncertain. The CDR3 contains 14 residues. CDR1 is SGHTA and CDR2 is FQGTGA in the germline V gene. V lost 0 bases and J lost 2, with 7 bases in between. In DNA, the CDR3 is TGTGCCAGCAGCTTAACTGCAGGCAACTATGGCTACACCTTC. Translating gives CASSLTAGNYGYTF.

The chain links TRBV5-4 to TRBJ1-2; 10 positions match TRBD1. The CDR3 runs 14 residues. The V and J ends lost 5 bases and 3 bases, in that order; junction bases with no gene match: 4. CDR1 and CDR2 (germline): SGHNT, YYREEE (reference sequence). Here the CDR3 DNA reads TGTGCCAGCAGGGAAGGGACAGGGGACTATGGCTACACCTTC. Protein: CASREGTGDYGYTF.

The chain couples TRBV10-3 to TRBJ1-3; D unclear. Germline values: CDR1 ENHRY, CDR2 SYGVKD. The germline V and J ends were trimmed by 2 bases and 4 bases, with 15 bases remaining between them. The CDR3 runs 16 residues. The CDR3 nucleotides are TGTGCCATCAGTGAGCCTACCCGTGGCGCGGGAAACACCATATATTTT. Protein: CAISEPTRGAGNTIYF.

The rearrangement links TRBV25-1 to TRBJ1-3; possible D gene TRBD1, 6 bases. V dropped 0 bases and J dropped 4 bases, with 13 bases sitting between them. Germline V gene data show CDR1 as MGHDK and CDR2 as SYGVNS. The CDR3 covers 16 residues. CDR3 nucleotides: TGTGCCAGCAGTGAATATAGGCCCGACAGGGGAAACACCATATATTTT. Protein sequence: CASSEYRPDRGNTIYF.

The chain recombines TRBV5-1 with TRBJ1-2, with 8 bases identical to TRBD1. With V trimmed by 4 bases and J by 4 bases, 3 bases remained unmatched. CDR3 length: 13 residues. Looked up from germline, CDR1 is SGHRS and CDR2 is YFSETQ. The CDR3 loop reads CASSPGTGYGYTF. The DNA of the CDR3 is TGCGCCAGCAGCCCAGGGACAGGCTATGGCTACACCTTC.

This clone occurred a few times. The chain combines TRBV18 with TRBJ1-3, with 7 bases lining up with TRBD1. V gave up 3 bases and J gave up 0 bases; unmatched junction bases: 2. Per germline, CDR1 KGHSH and CDR2 LQKENI. The length of the CDR3 is 15 residues. The CDR3 is CASSPTGDSGNTIYF. DNA for the CDR3: TGTGCCAGCTCACCTACAGGGGACTCTGGAAACACCATATATTTT.

The rearrangement uses TRBV21-1 and TRBJ2-5; the listed D gene, TRBD2, was not tested against the DNA. TRBV21-1 is a recognized pseudogene. This CDR3 has 15 amino acids. The CDR3 coding sequence is TGTGCCAGCAGCAAAGGGCCCTCGGGGTTGGAGACCCAGTACTTC. Translating gives CASSKGPSGLETQYF.